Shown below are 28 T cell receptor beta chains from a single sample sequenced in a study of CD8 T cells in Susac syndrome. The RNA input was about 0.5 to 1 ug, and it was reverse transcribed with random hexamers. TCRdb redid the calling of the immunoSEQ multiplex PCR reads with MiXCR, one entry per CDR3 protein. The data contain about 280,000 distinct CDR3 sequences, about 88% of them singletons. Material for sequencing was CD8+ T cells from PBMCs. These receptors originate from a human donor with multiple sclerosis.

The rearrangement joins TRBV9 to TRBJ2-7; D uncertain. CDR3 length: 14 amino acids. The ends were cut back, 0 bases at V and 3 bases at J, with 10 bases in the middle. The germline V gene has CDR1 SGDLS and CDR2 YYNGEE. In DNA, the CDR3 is TGTGCCAGCAGCGTAGGAGTTCCAAGCTACGAGCAGTACTTC. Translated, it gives CASSVGVPSYEQYF. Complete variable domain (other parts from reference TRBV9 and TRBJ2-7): DSGVTQTPKHLITATGQRVTLRCSPRSGDLSVYWYQQSLDQGLQFLIQYYNGEERAKGNILERFSAQQFPDLHSELNLSSLELGDSALYFCASSVGVPSYEQYFGPGTRLTVT.

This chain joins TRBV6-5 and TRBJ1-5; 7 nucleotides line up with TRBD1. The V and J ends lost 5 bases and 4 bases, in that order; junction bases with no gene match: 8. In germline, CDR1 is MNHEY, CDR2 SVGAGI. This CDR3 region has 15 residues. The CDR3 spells CASSPHRDSNQPQHF. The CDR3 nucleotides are TGTGCCAGCAGTCCACACCGGGACAGTAATCAGCCCCAGCATTTT.

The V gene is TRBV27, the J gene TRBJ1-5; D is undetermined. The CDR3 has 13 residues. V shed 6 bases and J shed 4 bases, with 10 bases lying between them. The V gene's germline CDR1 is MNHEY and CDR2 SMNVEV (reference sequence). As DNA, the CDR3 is TGTGCCAGCAGAACCCGAGGGAATCAGCCCCAGCATTTT. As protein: CASRTRGNQPQHF.

CDR3 sequence: CASSYPDHKGYTF. The DNA of the CDR3 is TGTGCCAGCAGTTACCCGGACCATAAGGGCTACACCTTC. The chain is built from TRBV6-5 and TRBJ1-2, with D unclear. The V end lost 2 bases, the J end lost 8 bases, and 12 bases lay between the germline ends. Germline lookup yields CDR1 MNHEY and CDR2 SVGAGI. The CDR3 sequence is 13 residues long.

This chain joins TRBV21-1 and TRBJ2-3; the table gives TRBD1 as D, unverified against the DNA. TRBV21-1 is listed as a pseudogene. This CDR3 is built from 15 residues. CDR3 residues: CASSRGFGGPDTQYF. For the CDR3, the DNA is TGTGCCAGCAGCAGGGGATTTGGGGGTCCAGATACGCAGTATTTT.

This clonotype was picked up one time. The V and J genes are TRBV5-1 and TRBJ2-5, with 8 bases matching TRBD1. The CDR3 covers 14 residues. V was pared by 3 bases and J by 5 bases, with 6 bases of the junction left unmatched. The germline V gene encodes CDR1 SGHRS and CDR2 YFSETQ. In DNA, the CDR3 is TGCGCCAGCAGCTCGACAGGGGACGGGGAGACCCAGTACTTC. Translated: CASSSTGDGETQYF.

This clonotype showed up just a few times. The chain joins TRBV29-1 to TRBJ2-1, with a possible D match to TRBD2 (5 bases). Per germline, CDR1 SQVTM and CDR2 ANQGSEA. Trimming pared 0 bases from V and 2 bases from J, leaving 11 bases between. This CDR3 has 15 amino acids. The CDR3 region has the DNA TGCAGCGTTGAAGATAGGACGGGGACCTACAATGAGCAGTTCTTC. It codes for CSVEDRTGTYNEQFF.

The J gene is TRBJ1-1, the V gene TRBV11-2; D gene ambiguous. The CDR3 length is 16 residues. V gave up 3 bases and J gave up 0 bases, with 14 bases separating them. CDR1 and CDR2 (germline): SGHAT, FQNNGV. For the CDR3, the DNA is TGTGCCAGCAGCTTTCAGACGGCATCCATGAACACTGAAGCTTTCTTT. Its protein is CASSFQTASMNTEAFF.

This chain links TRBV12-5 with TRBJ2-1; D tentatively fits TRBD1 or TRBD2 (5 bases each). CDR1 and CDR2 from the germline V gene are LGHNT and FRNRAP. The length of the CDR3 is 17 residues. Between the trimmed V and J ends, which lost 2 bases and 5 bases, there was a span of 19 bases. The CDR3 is CASGLSKGVVRDNEQFF. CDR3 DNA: TGTGCTAGTGGTTTGTCGAAGGGAGTAGTCAGGGACAATGAGCAGTTCTTC.

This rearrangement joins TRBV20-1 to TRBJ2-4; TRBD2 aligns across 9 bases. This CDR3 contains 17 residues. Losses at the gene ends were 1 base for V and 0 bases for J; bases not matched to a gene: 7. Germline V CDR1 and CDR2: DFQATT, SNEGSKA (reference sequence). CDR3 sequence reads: CSARAPTSGRAKNIQYF. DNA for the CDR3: TGCAGTGCTAGAGCCCCGACTAGCGGAAGAGCCAAAAACATTCAGTACTTC.

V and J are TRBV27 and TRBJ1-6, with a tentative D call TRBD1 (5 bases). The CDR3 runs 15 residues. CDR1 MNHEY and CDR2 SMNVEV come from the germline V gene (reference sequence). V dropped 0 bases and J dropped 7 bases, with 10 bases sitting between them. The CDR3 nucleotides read TGTGCCAGCAGTTTATCGAGGGGTCCGAATTCACCCCTCCACTTT. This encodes CASSLSRGPNSPLHF.

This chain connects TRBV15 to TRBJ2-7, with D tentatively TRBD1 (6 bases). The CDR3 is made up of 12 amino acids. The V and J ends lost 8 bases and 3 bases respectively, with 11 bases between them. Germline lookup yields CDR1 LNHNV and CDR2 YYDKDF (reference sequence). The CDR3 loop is CATQGQNYEQYF. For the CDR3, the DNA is TGTGCCACCCAGGGACAAAACTACGAGCAGTACTTC.

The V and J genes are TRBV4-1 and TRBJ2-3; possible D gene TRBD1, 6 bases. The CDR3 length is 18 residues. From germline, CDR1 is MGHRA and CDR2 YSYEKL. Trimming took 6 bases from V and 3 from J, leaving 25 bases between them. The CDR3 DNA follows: TGCGCCAGCAGTCCACCTTGGGGGCCACCCGATAGGACAGATACGCAGTATTTT. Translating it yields CASSPPWGPPDRTDTQYF.

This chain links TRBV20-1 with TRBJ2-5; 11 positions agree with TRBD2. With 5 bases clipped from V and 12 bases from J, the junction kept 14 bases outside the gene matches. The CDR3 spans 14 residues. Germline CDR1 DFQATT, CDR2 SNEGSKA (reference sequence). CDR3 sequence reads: CSAAPRIAGGPEYF. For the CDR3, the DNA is TGCAGTGCTGCCCCTCGGATAGCGGGAGGGCCGGAGTACTTC.

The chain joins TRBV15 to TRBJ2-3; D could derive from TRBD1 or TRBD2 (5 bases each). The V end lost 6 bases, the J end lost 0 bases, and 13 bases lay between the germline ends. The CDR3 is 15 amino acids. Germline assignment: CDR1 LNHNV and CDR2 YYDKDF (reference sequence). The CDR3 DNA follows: TGTGCCACCAGAGGGGTGAGGGCGAGCACAGATACGCAGTATTTT. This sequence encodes CATRGVRASTDTQYF.

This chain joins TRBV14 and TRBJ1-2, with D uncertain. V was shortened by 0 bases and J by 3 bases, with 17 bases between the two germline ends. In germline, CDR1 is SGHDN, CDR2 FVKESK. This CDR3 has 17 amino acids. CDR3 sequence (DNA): TGTGCCAGCAGCCAAGATGTTCTCGGTGTCCGCGACTATGGCTACACCTTC. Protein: CASSQDVLGVRDYGYTF.

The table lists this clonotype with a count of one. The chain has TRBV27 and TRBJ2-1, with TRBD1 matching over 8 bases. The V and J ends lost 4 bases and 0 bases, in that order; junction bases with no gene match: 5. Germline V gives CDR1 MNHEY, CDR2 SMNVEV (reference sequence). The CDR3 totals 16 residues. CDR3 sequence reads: CASSSATGGSYNEQFF. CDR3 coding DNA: TGTGCCAGCAGTTCGGCCACAGGGGGCTCCTACAATGAGCAGTTCTTC.

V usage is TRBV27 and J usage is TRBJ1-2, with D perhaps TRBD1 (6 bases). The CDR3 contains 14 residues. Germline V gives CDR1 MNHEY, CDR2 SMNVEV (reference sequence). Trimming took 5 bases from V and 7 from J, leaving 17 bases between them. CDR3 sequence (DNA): TGTGCCAGCAGTCACCCCGGGGGGCGGGGTGGCTACACCTTC. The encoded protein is CASSHPGGRGGYTF.

The CDR3 spells CASSRLAGPSSYEQYF. DNA for the CDR3: TGTGCCAGCAGCCGTCTAGCGGGTCCGAGCTCCTACGAGCAGTACTTC. The genes are TRBV7-9 and TRBJ2-7; the match to TRBD2 covers 8 bases. Germline-derived CDR1 and CDR2 are SEHNR and FQNEAQ (reference sequence). V lost 5 bases, J lost 0 bases, and 9 bases stayed unmatched. The CDR3 loop spans 16 amino acids. The full variable domain, completed using reference TRBV7-9 and TRBJ2-7, is DTGVSQNPRHKITKRGQNVTFRCDPISEHNRLYWYRQTLGQGPEFLTYFQNEAQLEKSRLLSDRFSAERPKGSFSTLEIQRTEQGDSAMYLCASSRLAGPSSYEQYFGPGTRLTVT.

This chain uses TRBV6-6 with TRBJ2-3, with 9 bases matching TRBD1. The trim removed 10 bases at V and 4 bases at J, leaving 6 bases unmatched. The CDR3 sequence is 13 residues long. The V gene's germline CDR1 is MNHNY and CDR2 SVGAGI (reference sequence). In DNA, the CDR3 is TGTGCCATGGGACAGGGTAGGGCAGATACGCAGTATTTT. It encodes CAMGQGRADTQYF.

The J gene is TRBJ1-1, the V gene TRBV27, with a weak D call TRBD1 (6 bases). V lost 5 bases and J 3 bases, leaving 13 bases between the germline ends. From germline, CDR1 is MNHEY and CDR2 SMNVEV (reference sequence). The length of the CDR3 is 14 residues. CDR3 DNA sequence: TGTGCCAGCAGTGTCTTCAGGGGAGACACTGAAGCTTTCTTT. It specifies CASSVFRGDTEAFF.

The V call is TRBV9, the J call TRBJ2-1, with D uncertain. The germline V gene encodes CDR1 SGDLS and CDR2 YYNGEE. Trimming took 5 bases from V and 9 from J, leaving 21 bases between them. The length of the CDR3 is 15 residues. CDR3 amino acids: CASSASGNVKSEQFF. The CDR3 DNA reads TGTGCCAGCAGTGCCTCGGGTAACGTAAAGTCTGAGCAGTTCTTC.

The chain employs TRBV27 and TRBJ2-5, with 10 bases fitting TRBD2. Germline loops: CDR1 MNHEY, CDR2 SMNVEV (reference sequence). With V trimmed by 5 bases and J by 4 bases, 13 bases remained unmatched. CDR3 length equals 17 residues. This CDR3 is CASSPRPSGRARETQYF. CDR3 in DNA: TGTGCCAGCAGTCCTCGACCCAGCGGGAGGGCTCGAGAGACCCAGTACTTC.

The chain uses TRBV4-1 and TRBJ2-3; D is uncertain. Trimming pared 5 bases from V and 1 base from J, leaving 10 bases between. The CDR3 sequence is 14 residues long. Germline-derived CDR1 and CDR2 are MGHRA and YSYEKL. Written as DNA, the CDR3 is TGCGCCAGCAGCATGCCCCTGGGCACAGATACGCAGTATTTT. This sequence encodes CASSMPLGTDTQYF.

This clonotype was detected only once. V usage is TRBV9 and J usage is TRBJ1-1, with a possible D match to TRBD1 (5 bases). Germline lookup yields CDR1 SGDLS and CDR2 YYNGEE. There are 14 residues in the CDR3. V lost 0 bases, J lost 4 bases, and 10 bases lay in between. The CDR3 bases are TGTGCCAGCAGCGTAGAAGGCGGGGGCACTGAAGCTTTCTTT. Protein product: CASSVEGGGTEAFF.

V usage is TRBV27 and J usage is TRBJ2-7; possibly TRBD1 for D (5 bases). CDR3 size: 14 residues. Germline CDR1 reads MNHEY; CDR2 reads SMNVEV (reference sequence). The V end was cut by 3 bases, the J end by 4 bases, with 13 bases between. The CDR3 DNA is TGTGCCAGCAGTTTTACGAGGTCAGGGTACGAGCAGTACTTC. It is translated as CASSFTRSGYEQYF.

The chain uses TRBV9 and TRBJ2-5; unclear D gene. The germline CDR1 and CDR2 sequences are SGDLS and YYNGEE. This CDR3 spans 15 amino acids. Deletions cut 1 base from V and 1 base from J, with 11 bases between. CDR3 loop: CASSVSGGSQETQYF. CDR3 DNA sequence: TGTGCCAGCAGCGTAAGTGGTGGCAGCCAAGAGACCCAGTACTTC.

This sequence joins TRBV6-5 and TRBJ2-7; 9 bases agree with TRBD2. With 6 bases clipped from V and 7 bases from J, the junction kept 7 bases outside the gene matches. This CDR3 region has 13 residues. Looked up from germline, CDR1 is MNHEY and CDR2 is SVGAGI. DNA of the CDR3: TGTGCCAGCAGCTTAGCGGGAGATAGTGAGCAGTACTTC. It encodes CASSLAGDSEQYF.